The 27 T cell receptor beta chains reported below all come from one sample, sequenced in a study of blood T cells in healthy people across ages. Through a sample-barcoded 5' primer and a J-beta primer mix, a second PCR was run for roughly 6 to 12 cycles. TCRdb re-analysed the 5' RACE reads in MiXCR, keeping a single row per CDR3 protein. The sample lists about 780,000 distinct CDR3 sequences; roughly 25% were seen once. The same sample was also studied in work on T cells of mothers and their children.

The sample taken for sequencing was blood. Every receptor here comes from a boy aged 5 to 17 in good health.

V gene TRBV28 combines with J gene TRBJ1-4; D is undetermined. Trimming removed 10 bases at V and 0 bases at J, with 15 bases between. From germline, CDR1 is MDHEN and CDR2 SYDVKM. The CDR3 covers 15 residues. The CDR3 loop reads CATRGDFATNEKLFF. The CDR3 DNA is TGTGCCACCAGAGGCGACTTTGCAACTAATGAAAAACTGTTTTTT.

In this sample, this clonotype turned up a few times. The rearrangement joins TRBV7-9 to TRBJ1-6; 9 positions agree with TRBD1. J lost 2 bases, V lost 5 bases, and 7 bases had no gene match. The CDR3 spans 17 residues. The germline V gene encodes CDR1 SEHNR and CDR2 FQNEAQ (reference sequence). The CDR3 region has the DNA TGTGCCAGCAGCCCTCCGGGACAGGGAGCCTATAATTCACCCCTCCACTTT. Amino acids: CASSPPGQGAYNSPLHF.

The chain is built from TRBV20-1 and TRBJ2-3, with 12 bases lining up with TRBD2. The germline CDR1 and CDR2 sequences are DFQATT and SNEGSKA (reference sequence). The CDR3 has 16 amino acids. Unmatched junction bases numbered 4, after V lost 1 base and J lost 2 bases. The CDR3 protein is CSARGPSGGDTDTQYF. As DNA, the CDR3 is TGCAGTGCTAGAGGCCCTAGCGGGGGGGACACAGATACGCAGTATTTT.

This clonotype turned up a few times. The chain links TRBV28 to TRBJ2-1; 7 positions match TRBD2. V trimming: 8 bases; J trimming: 10 bases; junction bases outside the gene matches: 17. CDR3 length: 15 residues. CDR1 is MDHEN and CDR2 is SYDVKM in the germline V gene. The CDR3 nucleotides read TGTGCCAGCGGCGACCCGGCTAGGACTAGGGCCGAGCAGTTCTTC. This gives the protein CASGDPARTRAEQFF. Combining the CDR3 with reference TRBV28 and TRBJ2-1 gives the whole variable domain DVKVTQSSRYLVKRTGEKVFLECVQDMDHENMFWYRQDPGLGLRLIYFSYDVKMKEKGDIPEGYSVSREKKERFSLILESASTNQTSMYLCASGDPARTRAEQFFGPGTRLTVL.

There are a few counts of this clonotype. This sequence joins TRBV5-1 and TRBJ2-1, with TRBD2 matching 9 bases. This CDR3 is 16 amino acids long. In germline, CDR1 is SGHRS, CDR2 YFSETQ. The V and J ends lost 4 bases and 0 bases, in that order; junction bases with no gene match: 5. The CDR3 loop reads CASSPRLADSYNEQFF. For the CDR3, the DNA is TGCGCCAGCAGCCCCCGACTAGCGGACTCCTACAATGAGCAGTTCTTC.

The J gene is TRBJ1-4, the V gene TRBV20-1, with 9 bases fitting TRBD1. The length of the CDR3 is 15 residues. V trimming: 0 bases; J trimming: 7 bases; junction bases outside the gene matches: 6. The germline V gene encodes CDR1 DFQATT and CDR2 SNEGSKA (reference sequence). For the CDR3, the DNA is TGCAGTGCTAGAGATTGGGGGACAGGGAGTGAAAAACTGTTTTTT. Its protein product is CSARDWGTGSEKLFF.

This clonotype was counted between two and nine times. V and J are TRBV7-3 and TRBJ2-3, with D hard to call. Germline V CDR1 and CDR2: SGHTA, FQGTGA. V lost 3 bases to trimming and J lost 1 base, with 8 bases between them. This CDR3 spans 14 amino acids. For the CDR3, the DNA is TGTGCCAGCAGCTTCACAGAGGGCACAGATACGCAGTATTTT. It codes for CASSFTEGTDTQYF.

For this clonotype: A read error may account for a junction end that differs from germline. The chain uses TRBV6-5 and TRBJ2-1, with 12 bases lining up with TRBD2. Germline V gene data show CDR1 as MNHEY and CDR2 as SVGAGI. The CDR3 runs to 15 residues. Written as DNA, the CDR3 is TGTGCCAGCAGACCTGCTAGCGGGGGGGCACATGAGCAGTTTTTC. This codes for CASRPASGGAHEQFF.

This chain joins TRBV14 and TRBJ2-2; D remains unclear. Trimming removed 2 bases from V and 3 bases from J, with 1 base in between. The CDR3 is made up of 12 amino acids. Germline V gives CDR1 SGHDN, CDR2 FVKESK. The CDR3 DNA sequence: TGTGCCAGCAGCCAATACACCGGGGAGCTGTTTTTT. Amino acid sequence: CASSQYTGELFF.

CDR3 in amino acids: CASSPRVDEQYF. DNA for the CDR3: TGTGCCAGCAGCCCCCGGGTCGACGAGCAGTACTTC. The V and J genes are TRBV28 and TRBJ2-5, with no clear D. The J call is in doubt because the DNA end fits TRBJ2-7 better. The CDR3 has 12 residues. From germline, CDR1 is MDHEN and CDR2 SYDVKM.

This clonotype was picked up a small number of times. Germline is not matched at one junction end, which may reflect a read error. The V call is TRBV3-1, the J call TRBJ2-7, with a weak D call TRBD1 (5 bases). The germline V gene encodes CDR1 LGHDT and CDR2 YNNKEL (reference sequence). The length of the CDR3 is 14 residues. The CDR3 protein is CTSSQGQGAYEQYF. The DNA of the CDR3 is TGTACCAGCAGCCAAGGGCAGGGCGCCTACGAGCAGTACTTC.

This rearrangement joins TRBV7-3 to TRBJ1-1; no clear D gene. Germline V gene sequence: CDR1 SGHTA, CDR2 FQGTGA. The CDR3 is 13 amino acids. V lost 5 bases, J lost 1 base, and 8 bases lay in between. The CDR3 bases are TGTGCCAGCAGCGCTCACGGGAACACTGAAGCTTTCTTT. It yields the protein CASSAHGNTEAFF.

The chain combines TRBV4-1 with TRBJ2-1, with unresolved D. There are 14 residues in the CDR3. V lost 0 bases and J lost 4, with 7 bases in between. In germline, CDR1 is MGHRA, CDR2 YSYEKL. CDR3 amino acids: CASSQDGFYNEQFF. CDR3 nucleotides: TGCGCCAGCAGCCAAGATGGGTTTTACAATGAGCAGTTCTTC.

The genes are TRBV12-3 or TRBV12-4 and TRBJ1-5; tentative D call: TRBD1 (5 bases). V lost 7 bases and J lost 7, with 14 bases in between. CDR3 size: 13 residues. CDR3 sequence: CASTIGGGQPQHF. The DNA of the CDR3 is TGTGCCAGCACCATCGGGGGTGGGCAGCCCCAGCATTTT.

This clonotype was seen a few times. This sequence joins TRBV5-1 and TRBJ2-5; tentatively, D is TRBD1 (5 bases). This CDR3 is 15 amino acids long. Germline V gene data show CDR1 as SGHRS and CDR2 as YFSETQ. Trimming stripped 0 bases from V and 4 bases from J, with 13 bases between. The CDR3 nucleotides read TGCGCCAGCAGCTTGGAGTTCCCAGGGATAGAGACCCAGTACTTC. It translates to CASSLEFPGIETQYF.

The CDR3 DNA reads as TGTGCCAGCAGTCCCCAGGCAGCGCACACCGGGGAGCTGTTTTTT. Protein product: CASSPQAAHTGELFF. This sequence joins TRBV12-3 or TRBV12-4 and TRBJ2-2, with no clear D. V was clipped by 5 bases and J by 3 bases, with 13 bases between them. The CDR3 length is 15 residues.

The rearrangement links TRBV7-9 to TRBJ1-4; D ambiguous. This CDR3 has 16 amino acids. The V gene's germline CDR1 is SEHNR and CDR2 FQNEAQ (reference sequence). V lost 5 bases, J lost 0 bases, and 13 bases lay in between. For the CDR3, the DNA is TGTGCCAGCAGCCCCGACGGACGGACAACTAATGAAAAACTGTTTTTT. Translating gives CASSPDGRTTNEKLFF. Drawing the rest from reference TRBV7-9 and TRBJ1-4, the complete variable domain is DTGVSQNPRHKITKRGQNVTFRCDPISEHNRLYWYRQTLGQGPEFLTYFQNEAQLEKSRLLSDRFSAERPKGSFSTLEIQRTEQGDSAMYLCASSPDGRTTNEKLFFGSGTQLSVL.

This clonotype was observed a handful of times. The V call is TRBV10-3, the J call TRBJ1-4; D is unclear. Trimming shortened V by 11 bases and J by 6 bases, and 16 bases separated the two germline ends. The germline V gene has CDR1 ENHRY and CDR2 SYGVKD. The CDR3 sequence is 13 residues long. Written as DNA, the CDR3 is TGTGCCCATCAGGCGGCGGGTGATGAAAAACTGTTTTTT. The encoded protein is CAHQAAGDEKLFF.

The V call is TRBV10-3, the J call TRBJ1-1; TRBD1 agrees at 8 bases. V dropped 6 bases and J dropped 1; count of bases not matched to a gene: 10. The V gene's germline CDR1 is ENHRY and CDR2 SYGVKD. The length of the CDR3 is 16 residues. This CDR3 reads CAIRYGQGGENTEAFF. The CDR3 DNA reads as TGTGCCATCAGATACGGACAGGGAGGGGAGAACACTGAAGCTTTCTTT.

This clonotype turned up a few times. V and J are TRBV29-1 and TRBJ1-1; 9 bases line up with TRBD1. V shed 7 bases and J 6 bases; nucleotides not matched to a gene: 15. From germline, CDR1 is SQVTM and CDR2 ANQGSEA. CDR3 length: 15 amino acids. The CDR3 is CSATDRGGDSAEAFF. For the CDR3, the DNA is TGCAGCGCAACGGACAGGGGAGGGGATAGCGCTGAAGCTTTCTTT.

In its sample, this clonotype was seen a few times. The V gene is TRBV12-3 or TRBV12-4, the J gene TRBJ2-5; tentative D call: TRBD2 (6 bases). The V end lost 5 bases, the J end lost 5 bases, and 12 bases lay between the germline ends. CDR3 length equals 13 residues. The CDR3 loop reads CASSGTSWETQYF. The CDR3 DNA reads as TGTGCCAGCAGTGGGACTTCCTGGGAGACCCAGTACTTC.

This clonotype was picked up a small number of times. The chain employs TRBV14 and TRBJ1-2; no clear D gene. V gave up 4 bases and J gave up 4 bases, with 10 bases separating them. This CDR3 has 13 residues. CDR1 is SGHDN and CDR2 is FVKESK in the germline V gene. The CDR3 loop is CASSPAQLYGYTF. As DNA, the CDR3 is TGTGCCAGCAGCCCTGCCCAACTCTATGGCTACACCTTC.

This clonotype turned up a few times. The chain uses TRBV5-1 and TRBJ1-1; TRBD1 is a possible D gene (6 bases). The CDR3 totals 13 residues. Germline CDR1 is SGHRS and CDR2 is YFSETQ. The ends were cut back, 4 bases at V and 7 bases at J, with 14 bases in the middle. As DNA, the CDR3 is TGCGCCAGCAGCAACAGGGCGAAGGTTGAAGCTTTCTTT. Its protein is CASSNRAKVEAFF.

This clonotype appeared a few times. This chain links TRBV20-1 with TRBJ2-3; 9 bases are a match to TRBD1. With 0 bases clipped from V and 4 bases from J, the junction kept 5 bases outside the gene matches. The germline V gene has CDR1 DFQATT and CDR2 SNEGSKA (reference sequence). The CDR3 runs 15 residues. The CDR3 nucleotides read TGCAGTGCTAGAGATCGCACAGGGGGCGCAGATACGCAGTATTTT. Translating it yields CSARDRTGGADTQYF.

This clonotype has just a few counts. A read error may produce the germline difference seen at one junction end. This chain connects TRBV7-7 to TRBJ2-5, with 8 bases aligning to TRBD1. The germline V gene encodes CDR1 SSHAT and CDR2 FNYEAQ (reference sequence). This CDR3 spans 15 amino acids. CDR3 residues: CASTRGQGASEAQYF. CDR3 coding DNA: TGTGCTAGCACCCGGGGGCAGGGGGCATCGGAGGCCCAGTACTTC.

This chain links TRBV27 with TRBJ2-5; D gene unclear. The end of the DNA fits TRBJ2-7 better, so the J call may be wrong. The germline CDR1 and CDR2 sequences are MNHEY and SMNVEV (reference sequence). This CDR3 spans 13 amino acids. Written as DNA, the CDR3 is TGTGCCAGCAGCACATCGGTAGGTTACGAGCAGTACTTC. It specifies CASSTSVGYEQYF.

This clonotype has a handful of counts. The gene calls are TRBV12-3 or TRBV12-4 and TRBJ2-7; D perhaps matches TRBD1 (6 bases). Trimming took off 6 bases at V and 3 bases at J, with 15 bases between the two ends. There are 14 residues in the CDR3. The chain's CDR3 is CASSPGVRVYEQYF. In DNA form, the CDR3 reads TGTGCCAGCAGCCCAGGGGTGAGGGTCTACGAGCAGTACTTC.